Listed here are 30 T cell receptor beta chains from one sample, sequenced in a study of regulatory T cells in long-lasting Graves disease. Sequencing libraries for TCR beta were prepared with iRepertoire HTBI primers and Arm-PCR of CDR3 regions. Using its own MiXCR run on the multiplex PCR reads, TCRdb lists one record per CDR3 protein. The sample carries approximately 440,000 distinct CDR3 sequences, less than 25% recorded once. The time point here: persistent/refractory GD, antithyroid drugs over 5 years with positive TRAb. PBMC-extracted RNA yielded the TCR library. The sample here was peripheral blood mononuclear cells (PBMCs), taken when the disease was refractory, from a patient treated with antithyroid drugs. Receptors were obtained from a female donor with Graves disease.

This clonotype has a single count. This rearrangement joins TRBV7-6 to TRBJ1-5, with D unclear. The CDR3 consists of 14 residues. Trimming took off 5 bases at V and 3 bases at J, with 11 bases between the two ends. Germline V gene lookup returns CDR1 SGHVS and CDR2 FNYEAQ. Here the CDR3 DNA reads TGTGCCAGCAGCCCCCGTGGAGCCAATCAGCCCCAGCATTTT. Protein sequence: CASSPRGANQPQHF.

The rearrangement joins TRBV18 to TRBJ1-1; the D is unclear. The germline gives CDR1 KGHSH, CDR2 LQKENI. This CDR3 is 14 amino acids long. Trimming removed 2 bases from V and 3 bases from J, with 10 bases in between. Here the CDR3 reads CASSPRILDTEAFF. The CDR3 nucleotides are TGTGCCAGCTCACCAAGGATACTGGACACTGAAGCTTTCTTT.

The V gene is TRBV5-1, the J gene TRBJ1-1; 8 bases align to TRBD1. The CDR3 has 14 residues. Germline V CDR1 and CDR2: SGHRS, YFSETQ. Unmatched junction bases numbered 4, after V lost 4 bases and J lost 2 bases. The CDR3 DNA is TGCGCCAGCAGCGTGGACAGGGCCAACACTGAAGCTTTCTTT. It encodes CASSVDRANTEAFF.

The chain has TRBV18 and TRBJ2-7; D is uncertain. V was cut by 0 bases and J by 7 bases, with 10 bases left in between. The CDR3 spans 13 residues. Germline CDR1 KGHSH, CDR2 LQKENI. CDR3 sequence reads: CASSPPLGGEQYF. The CDR3 nucleotides read TGTGCCAGCTCACCACCGTTGGGTGGGGAGCAGTACTTC.

This clonotype was seen only a few times. The chain joins TRBV6-5 to TRBJ1-5; D remains unclear. Germline CDR1 reads MNHEY; CDR2 reads SVGAGI. V dropped 4 bases and J dropped 3 bases, with 22 bases sitting between them. The length of the CDR3 is 18 residues. Here the CDR3 reads CASSSNIAGRSYNQPQHF. As DNA, the CDR3 is TGTGCCAGCAGTTCGAACATAGCGGGGAGGAGTTACAATCAGCCCCAGCATTTT.

This clonotype occurred a few times. This sequence joins TRBV5-4 and TRBJ1-1; 9 bases map to TRBD1. Germline lookup yields CDR1 SGHNT and CDR2 YYREEE (reference sequence). With 0 bases clipped from V and 7 bases from J, the junction kept 1 base outside the gene matches. CDR3 length: 13 amino acids. DNA of the CDR3: TGTGCCAGCAGCTTGGGGACAGGGGATGAAGCTTTCTTT. Its translation: CASSLGTGDEAFF. The whole variable domain, filled in from reference TRBV5-4 and TRBJ1-1, reads ETGVTQSPTHLIKTRGQQVTLRCSSQSGHNTVSWYQQALGQGPQFIFQYYREEENGRGNFPPRFSGLQFPNYSSELNVNALELDDSALYLCASSLGTGDEAFFGQGTRLTVV.

This clonotype was detected many times. The chain links TRBV27 to TRBJ2-1, with TRBD1 matching 10 bases. Germline V gene sequence: CDR1 MNHEY, CDR2 SMNVEV (reference sequence). This CDR3 has 17 residues. Trimming removed 6 bases from V and 1 base from J; junction bases left unmatched: 9. The CDR3 DNA sequence: TGTGCCAGCAGCCCGGGACAGGGGACTAGATCCTACAATGAGCAGTTCTTC. Its protein product is CASSPGQGTRSYNEQFF.

This clonotype came up a few times. The chain is built from TRBV24-1 and TRBJ1-2; D remains ambiguous. The CDR3 sequence is 9 residues long. CDR1 and CDR2 (germline): KGHDR, SFDVKD. The V end lost 9 bases, the J end lost 8 bases, and 6 bases lay between the germline ends. The CDR3 spells CATYEGYTF. The CDR3 DNA reads TGTGCCACCTACGAGGGCTACACCTTC.

The V gene is TRBV6-2 or TRBV6-3, the J gene TRBJ2-7, with no clear D. Germline loops: CDR1 MNHEY, CDR2 SVGEGT. This CDR3 spans 15 amino acids. Trimming cost V 6 bases and J 1 base, with 16 bases left between them. The CDR3 DNA reads as TGTGCCAGCAGCTGGAGTTCGTCTGGTTCCTACGAGCAGTACTTC. Translating gives CASSWSSSGSYEQYF.

The sample holds many counts of this clonotype. V gene TRBV7-2 combines with J gene TRBJ1-1; D not resolved. CDR1 is SGHTA, CDR2 FQGNSA, per germline. This CDR3 is 13 amino acids long. V gave up 3 bases and J gave up 3 bases, with 8 bases separating them. CDR3 in DNA: TGTGCCAGCAGCTTCGACCGTCACACTGAAGCTTTCTTT. Translating gives CASSFDRHTEAFF.

This clonotype was observed at least ten times. The rearrangement uses TRBV6-1 and TRBJ2-7, with D perhaps matching TRBD2 (5 bases). The CDR3 is made up of 20 amino acids. V dropped 1 base and J dropped 1 base, with 26 bases sitting between them. The germline V gene has CDR1 MNHNS and CDR2 SASEGT. The CDR3 region has the DNA TGTGCCAGCAGTGAAGGCAAGTGGAATCGAGGGATCTATGAATCCTACGAGCAGTACTTC. It translates to CASSEGKWNRGIYESYEQYF.

This clonotype was detected many times. The V and J genes are TRBV12-3 or TRBV12-4 and TRBJ1-1; TRBD1 might be the D (5 bases). Trimming took 2 bases from V and 5 from J, leaving 9 bases between them. This CDR3 comprises 13 residues. The CDR3 DNA follows: TGTGCCAGCAGTTTACTCCAGGGAACTGAAGCTTTCTTT. This codes for CASSLLQGTEAFF.

J is TRBJ2-2 and V is TRBV18; D is uncertain. The CDR3 has 13 residues. Trimming shortened V by 3 bases and J by 3 bases, and 5 bases separated the two germline ends. Germline V gives CDR1 KGHSH, CDR2 LQKENI. The CDR3 DNA reads as TGTGCCAGCTCACCCCAGGACACCGGGGAGCTGTTTTTT. Translation: CASSPQDTGELFF.

This clonotype was picked up a small number of times. This sequence joins TRBV10-3 and TRBJ2-7, with TRBD1 matching over 10 bases. The germline gives CDR1 ENHRY, CDR2 SYGVKD. The CDR3 sequence is 15 residues long. V dropped 9 bases and J dropped 5; count of bases not matched to a gene: 13. The CDR3 reads CAIKYSGTGVNEQYF. CDR3 DNA: TGTGCCATTAAGTATTCCGGGACAGGGGTTAACGAGCAGTACTTC.

J is TRBJ2-3 and V is TRBV24-1, with 9 bases lining up with TRBD1. The CDR3 consists of 17 residues. Trimming cost V 4 bases and J 2 bases; bases outside gene matches: 9. CDR1 and CDR2 from the germline V gene are KGHDR and SFDVKD. This CDR3 reads CATSDPGQGPFTDTQYF. The CDR3 nucleotides are TGTGCCACCAGTGACCCGGGACAGGGTCCCTTCACAGATACGCAGTATTTT.

A few counts support this clonotype. The chain joins TRBV11-2 to TRBJ1-6, with 7 positions matching TRBD1. The CDR3 consists of 15 residues. Per germline, CDR1 SGHAT and CDR2 FQNNGV. V lost 3 bases, J lost 7 bases, and 6 bases stayed unmatched. CDR3 DNA sequence: TGTGCCAGCAGCTTTGGGGACAGTCGCAATTCACCCCTCCACTTT. This encodes CASSFGDSRNSPLHF.

This clonotype came up a few times. The chain uses TRBV7-2 and TRBJ2-7; 16 bases are shared with TRBD2. V shed 9 bases, J shed 2 bases, and the junction held 16 bases outside the gene matches. The length of the CDR3 is 19 residues. Germline V lookup: CDR1 SGHTA, CDR2 FQGNSA. CDR3 sequence reads: CASRGSLGGTSGGAYEQYF. CDR3 bases: TGTGCCAGTAGGGGTTCCCTGGGTGGGACTAGCGGGGGGGCCTACGAGCAGTACTTC.

V usage is TRBV5-1 and J usage is TRBJ1-1; D is unresolved. The V gene's germline CDR1 is SGHRS and CDR2 YFSETQ. The CDR3 runs 17 residues. The V and J ends lost 0 bases and 5 bases respectively, with 20 bases between them. The CDR3 nucleotides read TGCGCCAGCAGCTTGGACCTACATCGGGGAGGAGGGACTGAAGCTTTCTTT. Translation: CASSLDLHRGGGTEAFF.

The chain has TRBV6-2 or TRBV6-3 and TRBJ2-7, with a tentative D call TRBD2 (6 bases). V lost 6 bases and J lost 3, with 12 bases in between. The CDR3 runs 13 residues. Germline V gene sequence: CDR1 MNHEY, CDR2 SVGEGT. CDR3 in amino acids: CASRIAAGYEQYF. CDR3 in DNA: TGTGCCAGCAGGATAGCAGCGGGCTACGAGCAGTACTTC.

The chain recombines TRBV4-1 with TRBJ2-7, with D possibly matching TRBD2 (6 bases). Trimming removed 4 bases from V and 3 bases from J, with 16 bases in between. Germline loops: CDR1 MGHRA, CDR2 YSYEKL. This CDR3 has 15 amino acids. DNA of the CDR3: TGCGCCAGCAGCCGAAGTCGGGCTAGCGACTACGAGCAGTACTTC. It codes for CASSRSRASDYEQYF.

In this sample, this clonotype turned up a few times. V is TRBV14 and J is TRBJ2-7, with TRBD2 matching 8 bases. The CDR3 runs to 17 residues. Per germline, CDR1 SGHDN and CDR2 FVKESK. Trimming cost V 1 base and J 1 base; bases outside gene matches: 9. This chain's CDR3 is CASSQVSSGRLSYEQYF. CDR3 nucleotide sequence: TGTGCCAGCAGCCAAGTTTCTAGCGGGCGTTTATCCTACGAGCAGTACTTC. Full variable domain (rest looked up from reference TRBV14 and TRBJ2-7): EAGVTQFPSHSVIEKGQTVTLRCDPISGHDNLYWYRRVMGKEIKFLLHFVKESKQDESGMPNNRFLAERTGGTYSTLKVQPAELEDSGVYFCASSQVSSGRLSYEQYFGPGTRLTVT.

The rearrangement links TRBV9 to TRBJ2-5, with D perhaps TRBD1 (5 bases). This CDR3 is built from 14 residues. V shed 4 bases and J shed 6 bases, with 16 bases lying between them. Per germline, CDR1 SGDLS and CDR2 YYNGEE. The chain's CDR3 is CASSSATDPKTQYF. In nucleotides, the CDR3 is TGTGCCAGCAGCTCCGCGACAGATCCAAAGACCCAGTACTTC.

The chain couples TRBV12-3 or TRBV12-4 to TRBJ1-6, with 10 positions matching TRBD1. The CDR3 sequence is 16 residues long. V dropped 4 bases and J dropped 4; count of bases not matched to a gene: 4. The CDR3 sequence: CASSSGDRGYNSPLHF. In DNA form, the CDR3 reads TGTGCCAGCAGTTCCGGGGACAGGGGATATAATTCACCCCTCCACTTT.

This clonotype has only a few counts. The rearrangement links TRBV20-1 to TRBJ2-7; maybe TRBD1 (5 bases). Germline CDR1 DFQATT, CDR2 SNEGSKA (reference sequence). V lost 6 bases to trimming and J lost 0 bases, with 15 bases between them. CDR3 size: 14 residues. The CDR3 DNA reads as TGCAGTGCGAATATCAGGGATAGCTCCTACGAGCAGTACTTC. It yields the protein CSANIRDSSYEQYF.

V and J are TRBV19 and TRBJ1-6; a possible D gene is TRBD1 (5 bases). The CDR3 has 13 residues. The V end was cut by 0 bases, the J end by 9 bases, with 6 bases between. Germline loops: CDR1 LNHDA, CDR2 SQIVND (reference sequence). The CDR3 loop is CASSIDGTSPLHF. The CDR3 DNA is TGTGCCAGTAGTATAGACGGGACTTCACCCCTCCACTTT.

This chain links TRBV20-1 with TRBJ1-2; D remains ambiguous. This CDR3 region has 13 residues. The V gene's germline CDR1 is DFQATT and CDR2 SNEGSKA (reference sequence). Trimming cost V 0 bases and J 6 bases, with 11 bases left between them. CDR3 nucleotide sequence: TGCAGTGCTAGAGAGGGCGCGAATCATGGCTACACCTTC. Protein sequence: CSAREGANHGYTF.

This clonotype was seen more than once but under ten times. A junction boundary mismatches the germline segment, possibly from a read error. This sequence joins TRBV10-3 and TRBJ2-5; D remains unclear. Germline V gene sequence: CDR1 ENHRY, CDR2 SYGVKD. There are 12 residues in the CDR3. The CDR3 sequence: CASTDIQKTQYF. CDR3 nucleotides: TGTGCCAGCACAGATATCCAAAAGACCCAGTACTTC.

This chain uses TRBV10-3 with TRBJ2-5, with 7 bases lining up with TRBD1. CDR3 length: 13 amino acids. The trim removed 8 bases at V and 3 bases at J, leaving 6 bases unmatched. Germline V lookup: CDR1 ENHRY, CDR2 SYGVKD. CDR3 region: CAILGDSEETQYF. As DNA, the CDR3 is TGTGCCATCCTTGGGGACAGTGAAGAGACCCAGTACTTC.

This clonotype has a handful of counts. This chain joins TRBV27 and TRBJ1-6; tentatively, D is TRBD1 (5 bases). The CDR3 is made up of 12 amino acids. Trimming shortened V by 5 bases and J by 13 bases, and 12 bases separated the two germline ends. From germline, CDR1 is MNHEY and CDR2 SMNVEV (reference sequence). CDR3 sequence: CASSPQGSPLHF. In DNA form, the CDR3 reads TGTGCCAGCAGTCCTCAGGGCAGTCCCCTCCACTTT.

There are many counts of this clonotype. This chain links TRBV28 with TRBJ1-2, with D unresolved. V lost 10 bases, J lost 6 bases, and 9 bases lay in between. Germline V gene sequence: CDR1 MDHEN, CDR2 SYDVKM. CDR3 size: 10 residues. The CDR3 nucleotides read TGTGCCACCCGGGTGGATGGCTACACCTTC. Encoded protein: CATRVDGYTF.